The 2 T cell receptor beta chains below were found in one sample sequenced in a study of CD8 T cells in ankylosing spondylitis. One entry per CDR3 protein results from TCRdb running MiXCR on the 5' RACE reads. Of about 350,000 distinct CDR3 sequences listed, approximately 22% were seen once; the top ten hold around 14%. The sequenced material came from blood, either unsorted or a sorted T cell fraction (not recorded which). Receptors were obtained from a male donor with ankylosing spondylitis or in good health (not recorded which).

This clonotype was observed a handful of times. The rearrangement links TRBV7-9 to TRBJ2-5; D may be TRBD2 (5 bases). This CDR3 spans 15 amino acids. Per germline, CDR1 SEHNR and CDR2 FQNEAQ (reference sequence). The V and J ends lost 5 bases and 1 base respectively, with 14 bases between them. As DNA, the CDR3 is TGTGCCAGCAGCCCCCAGACTACTCCCCAAGAGACCCAGTACTTC. Translating it yields CASSPQTTPQETQYF.

The table lists this clonotype with a few counts. This chain uses TRBV12-3 or TRBV12-4 with TRBJ2-4; 8 bases are a match to TRBD2. J gave up 0 bases and V 3 bases, and 4 bases lay outside the gene matches. The CDR3 has 16 residues. The CDR3: CASSFGGGLAKNIQYF. As DNA, the CDR3 is TGTGCCAGCAGTTTTGGCGGGGGGCTAGCCAAAAACATTCAGTACTTC.